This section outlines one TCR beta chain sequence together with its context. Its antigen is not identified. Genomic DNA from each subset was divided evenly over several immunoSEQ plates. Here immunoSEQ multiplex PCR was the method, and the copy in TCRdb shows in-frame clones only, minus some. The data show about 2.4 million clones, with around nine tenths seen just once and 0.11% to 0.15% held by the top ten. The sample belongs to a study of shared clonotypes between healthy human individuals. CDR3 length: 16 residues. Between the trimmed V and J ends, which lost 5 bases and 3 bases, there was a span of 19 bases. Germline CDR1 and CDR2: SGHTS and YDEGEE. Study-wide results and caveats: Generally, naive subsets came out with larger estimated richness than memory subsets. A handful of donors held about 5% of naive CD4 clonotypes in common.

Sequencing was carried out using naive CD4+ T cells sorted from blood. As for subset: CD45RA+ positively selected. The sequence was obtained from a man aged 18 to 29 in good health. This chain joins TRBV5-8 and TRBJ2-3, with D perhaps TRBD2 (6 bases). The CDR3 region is CASSPGWSGRTDTQYF. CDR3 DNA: TGTGCCAGCAGTCCCGGTTGGAGCGGGCGAACAGATACGCAGTATTTT. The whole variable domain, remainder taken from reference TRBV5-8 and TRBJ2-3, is EAGVTQSPTHLIKTRGQQATLRCSPISGHTSVYWYQQALGLGLQFLLWYDEGEERNRGNFPPRFSGRQFPNYSSELNVNALELEDSALYLCASSPGWSGRTDTQYFGPGTRLTVL.